This T cell receptor beta chain was obtained from a study of blood T cell repertoires in COVID-19. The germline CDR1 and CDR2 sequences are MNHNS and SASEGT. The CDR3 runs to 18 residues. V lost 4 bases, J lost 0 bases, and 19 bases lay in between. The study recruited people aged about 18 to 89 years across 20 to 30 US areas. The method was immunoSEQ multiplex PCR; TCRdb's version includes in-frame clones alone and lacks a portion of them. This table holds a few hundred thousand clones, roughly four fifths found once. V and J are TRBV6-1 and TRBJ1-5; TRBD1 might be the D (5 bases). The specimen sequenced was PBMCs or T cells enriched from blood (not recorded which). The TCR was taken from a woman aged 45-65 years who had recovered from COVID-19. The CDR3 is CASSGPTGAPFSNQPQHF. The CDR3 DNA is TGTGCCAGCAGTGGGCCCACAGGCGCCCCGTTTAGCAATCAGCCCCAGCATTTT.